This paragraph covers one T cell receptor beta chain sequence. V lost 3 bases, J lost 2 bases, and 9 bases stayed unmatched. This CDR3 is built from 17 residues. Per germline, CDR1 LGHDT and CDR2 YNNKEL (reference sequence). This sample stems from a study of blood T cell repertoires in COVID-19. Study summary: In each case, the material was cDNA or gDNA derived from T cells, B-cell-depleted T cells, or PBMCs.

Some clones are missing from TCRdb's copy, which holds only in-frame ones; the method was immunoSEQ multiplex PCR. This table has approximately 250,000 clones, 75% to 85% appearing once. The rearrangement joins TRBV3-1 (or the pseudogene TRBV3-2) to TRBJ2-3, with 9 nucleotides matching TRBD2. The sequence derives from a human donor in a cohort sampled during active COVID-19. The sample taken for sequencing was peripheral blood. The CDR3 DNA sequence: TGTGCCAGCAGCCAGGGTGTGGCGGGGGGGCCCACAGATACGCAGTATTTT. Its translation: CASSQGVAGGPTDTQYF.